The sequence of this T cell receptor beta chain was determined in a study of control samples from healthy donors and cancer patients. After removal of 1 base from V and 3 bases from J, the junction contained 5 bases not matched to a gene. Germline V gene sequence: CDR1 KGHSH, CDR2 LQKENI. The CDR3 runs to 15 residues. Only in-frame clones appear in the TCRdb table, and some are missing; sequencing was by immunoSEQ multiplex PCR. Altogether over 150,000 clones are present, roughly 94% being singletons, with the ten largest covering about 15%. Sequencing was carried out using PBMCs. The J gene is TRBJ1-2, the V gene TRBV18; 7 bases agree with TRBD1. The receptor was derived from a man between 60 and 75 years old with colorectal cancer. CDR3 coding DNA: TGTGCCAGCTCACCACAGGGGGCTCAGGACTATGGCTACACCTTC. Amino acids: CASSPQGAQDYGYTF.